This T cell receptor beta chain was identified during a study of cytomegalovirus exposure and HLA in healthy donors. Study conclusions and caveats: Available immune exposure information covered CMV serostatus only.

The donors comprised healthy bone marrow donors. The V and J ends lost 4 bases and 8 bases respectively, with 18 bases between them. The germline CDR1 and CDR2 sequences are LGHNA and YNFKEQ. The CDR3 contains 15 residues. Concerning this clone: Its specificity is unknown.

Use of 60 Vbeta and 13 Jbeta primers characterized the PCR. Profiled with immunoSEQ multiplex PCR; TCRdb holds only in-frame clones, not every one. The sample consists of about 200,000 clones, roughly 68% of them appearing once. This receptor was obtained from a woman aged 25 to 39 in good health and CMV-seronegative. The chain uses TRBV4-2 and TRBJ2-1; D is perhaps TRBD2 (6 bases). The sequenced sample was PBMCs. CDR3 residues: CASSPGLNHGDEQFF. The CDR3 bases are TGTGCCAGCAGCCCAGGACTAAACCATGGCGATGAGCAGTTCTTC.